This record concerns one T cell receptor (beta chain) sequence. These data come from a study of beta chain features in type 1 diabetes. The length of the CDR3 is 16 residues. Per germline, CDR1 SGHRS and CDR2 YFSETQ. Trimming took 6 bases from V and 2 from J, leaving 21 bases between them. Sequenced material consisted of expressed TCRB transcripts (all of the isolated RNA was reverse transcribed). The table came from immunoSEQ multiplex PCR; TCRdb's copy has only in-frame clones and leaves some out. Here the sample spans 900,000 or so clones, under 20% being singletons. This receptor was obtained from a young woman in good health. The V and J genes are TRBV5-1 and TRBJ2-7; D tentatively fits TRBD1 or TRBD2 (5 bases each). The specimen was naive CD4+ T cells from blood. The CDR3 spells CASTREAGTLPYEQYF. As DNA, the CDR3 is TGCGCCAGCACCCGGGAAGCCGGGACGTTACCCTACGAGCAGTACTTC.